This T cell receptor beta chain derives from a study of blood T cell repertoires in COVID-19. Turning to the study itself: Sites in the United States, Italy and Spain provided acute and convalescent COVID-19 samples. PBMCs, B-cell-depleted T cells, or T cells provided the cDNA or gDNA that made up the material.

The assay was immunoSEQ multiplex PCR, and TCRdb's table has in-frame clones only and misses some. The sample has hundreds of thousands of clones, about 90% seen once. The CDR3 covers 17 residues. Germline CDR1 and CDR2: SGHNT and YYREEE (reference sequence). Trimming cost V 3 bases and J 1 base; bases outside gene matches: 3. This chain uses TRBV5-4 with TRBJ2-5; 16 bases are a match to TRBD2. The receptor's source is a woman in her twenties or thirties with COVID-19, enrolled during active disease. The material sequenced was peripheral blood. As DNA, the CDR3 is TGTGCCAGCAGCTGGGGACTAGCGGGAGGGACCCAAGAGACCCAGTACTTC. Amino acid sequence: CASSWGLAGGTQETQYF.